This is a list of T cell receptor beta chains from one sample in a study of blood T cell repertoires in COVID-19. Sequencing used immunoSEQ multiplex PCR; TCRdb keeps in-frame clones, though not all of them. The table shows roughly 91,000 clones, with 65% to 85% occurring only once. The material sequenced was peripheral blood. These receptors were taken from a man aged 65-85 years with active or convalescent COVID-19. Both conserved end residues are part of each CDR3. Each record gives: clone size, D gene, V gene, J gene, CDR3 protein, CDR3 DNA. The D gene is left open where the match is weak. The size of a clone is reported for some rows only, either as once, few or many, or as a class for expanded clones.

>NA|TRBD1|TRBV14|TRBJ1-1
CASSLTGGQKNTEAFF
TGTGCCAGCAGCCTTACCGGGGGACAGAAGAACACTGAAGCTTTCTTT
>once|NA|TRBV28|TRBJ1-5
CASSSGNPQHF
TGTGCCAGCAGTTCCGGGAACCCCCAGCATTTT
>once|TRBD1|TRBV2|TRBJ1-6
CASRLQGASNSPLHF
TGTGCCAGCAGATTACAGGGGGCGAGCAATTCACCCCTCCACTTT
>NA|NA|TRBV7-7|TRBJ2-1
CASSLGRDNEQFF
TGTGCTAGCAGCTTGGGCAGGGACAATGAGCAGTTCTTC
>NA|TRBD1|TRBV5-8|TRBJ1-6
CASSRGVTGSTPLHF
TGTGCCAGCAGCCGAGGAGTGACAGGGTCGACACCCCTCCACTTT
>NA|NA|TRBV7-9|TRBJ1-2
CASSLLAGTYGYTF
TGTGCCAGCAGCCTATTAGCGGGGACCTATGGCTACACCTTC
>NA|NA|TRBV12-3/TRBV12-4|TRBJ1-6
CASSLARDSPLHF
TGTGCCAGCAGTTTAGCTCGGGATTCACCCCTCCACTTT
>once|TRBD1|TRBV18|TRBJ2-5
CASSPTGGVKETQYF
TGTGCCAGCTCACCGACAGGGGGGGTCAAAGAGACCCAGTACTTC
>few|NA|TRBV12-1|TRBJ2-7
CASSLWDRPAYEQYF
TGTGCCAGCAGCTTATGGGACAGACCGGCCTACGAGCAGTACTTC
>NA|NA|TRBV4-2|TRBJ1-1
CASSQPRGDTNTEAFF
TGTGCCAGCAGCCAACCCCGGGGGGATACGAACACTGAAGCTTTCTTT
>once|TRBD1|TRBV11-3|TRBJ2-3
CASSPESGTGGVDTQYF
TGTGCCAGCAGCCCCGAATCCGGGACAGGGGGCGTAGATACGCAGTATTTT
>medium-sized|TRBD2|TRBV6-2/TRBV6-3|TRBJ2-6
CASSLADSGANVLTF
TGTGCCAGCAGCCTAGCGGACTCTGGGGCCAACGTCCTGACTTTC
>once|NA|TRBV2|TRBJ1-4
CASSGQSYEKLFF
TGTGCCAGCAGTGGACAGTCTTATGAAAAACTGTTTTTT
>NA|NA|TRBV4-2|TRBJ2-7
CASSQDPGSYEQYF
TGTGCCAGCAGCCAAGATCCAGGCTCCTACGAGCAGTACTTC
>NA|TRBD1|TRBV2|TRBJ1-4
CASSRTGVNEKLFF
TGTGCCAGCAGTCGGACAGGCGTTAATGAAAAACTGTTTTTT
>NA|TRBD2|TRBV6-5|TRBJ2-2
CASSYSWGGSTGELFF
TGTGCCAGCAGTTACAGTTGGGGGGGTTCCACCGGGGAGCTGTTTTTT
>NA|NA|TRBV30|TRBJ1-2
CAWSADRDYGYTF
TGTGCCTGGAGCGCGGACCGGGATTATGGCTACACCTTC
>NA|TRBD2|TRBV5-1|TRBJ2-7
CASSLGLAGEQYF
TGCGCCAGCAGCTTGGGACTAGCAGGCGAGCAGTACTTC
>NA|TRBD2|TRBV18|TRBJ2-1
CASSLGLALNEQFF
TGTGCCAGCTCACTTGGACTAGCGTTGAATGAGCAGTTCTTC
>NA|TRBD1|TRBV5-1|TRBJ1-6
CASSLGTGNSPLHF
TGCGCCAGCAGCTTAGGGACAGGCAATTCACCCCTCCACTTT
>NA|TRBD1|TRBV5-1|TRBJ1-6
CASSPDRSGSPLHF
TGCGCCAGCAGCCCGGACAGGTCAGGTTCACCCCTCCACTTT
>once|NA|TRBV4-1|TRBJ2-7
CASSQDQEGLISYEQYF
TGCGCCAGCAGCCAAGACCAGGAGGGCCTTATATCCTACGAGCAGTACTTC